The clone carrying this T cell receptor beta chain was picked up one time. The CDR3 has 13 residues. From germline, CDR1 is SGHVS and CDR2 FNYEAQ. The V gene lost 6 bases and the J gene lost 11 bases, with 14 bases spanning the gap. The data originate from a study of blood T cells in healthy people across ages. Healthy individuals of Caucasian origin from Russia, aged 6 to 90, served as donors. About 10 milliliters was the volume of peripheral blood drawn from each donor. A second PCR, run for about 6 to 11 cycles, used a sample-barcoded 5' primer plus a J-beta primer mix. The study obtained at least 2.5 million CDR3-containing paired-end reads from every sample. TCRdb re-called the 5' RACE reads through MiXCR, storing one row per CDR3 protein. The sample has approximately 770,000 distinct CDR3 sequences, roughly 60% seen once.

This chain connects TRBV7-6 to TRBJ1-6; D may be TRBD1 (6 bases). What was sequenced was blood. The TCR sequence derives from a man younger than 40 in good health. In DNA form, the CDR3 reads TGTGCCAGCAGATTTGACAGGACTGCACCCCTCCACTTT. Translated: CASRFDRTAPLHF. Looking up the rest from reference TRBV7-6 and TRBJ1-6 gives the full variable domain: GAGVSQSPRYKVTKRGQDVALRCDPISGHVSLYWYRQALGQGPEFLTYFNYEAQQDKSGLPNDRFSAERPEGSISTLTIQRTEQRDSAMYRCASRFDRTAPLHFGNGTRLTVT.